This passage covers 6 T cell receptor beta chains from one sample sequenced in a study of blood T cell repertoires in COVID-19. TCRdb's table, derived via immunoSEQ multiplex PCR, lists solely in-frame clones and lacks some. The sample has 100,000 to 150,000 clones; approximately 74% are singletons. The sample taken for sequencing was peripheral blood. Receptors were obtained from a man between 60 and 75 years old with acute or convalescent COVID-19.

CDR3 nucleotides: TGTGCCAGCAGCCCGAGCGGGAGAAACACCGGGGAGCTGTTTTTT. It codes for CASSPSGRNTGELFF. This chain uses TRBV11-1 with TRBJ2-2; TRBD2 matches at 8 bases. Looked up from germline, CDR1 is SGHAT and CDR2 is FQDESV (reference sequence). The CDR3 sequence is 15 residues long. The V gene end was trimmed by 5 bases and the J gene end by 2 bases; junction bases not matched to a gene: 4.

The chain uses TRBV15 and TRBJ2-1, with a possible D match to TRBD1 (7 bases). V lost 5 bases and J lost 2, with 16 bases in between. The germline V gene encodes CDR1 LNHNV and CDR2 YYDKDF (reference sequence). This CDR3 comprises 16 residues. The CDR3 bases are TGTGCCACCAGCCCCATGGCCAGGGGGGCCTACAATGAGCAGTTCTTC. Amino acid sequence: CATSPMARGAYNEQFF.

This clone was detected a few times. The genes are TRBV19 and TRBJ2-2; 8 bases are a match to TRBD2. Germline V lookup: CDR1 LNHDA, CDR2 SQIVND (reference sequence). With V trimmed by 4 bases and J by 6 bases, 10 bases remained unmatched. The CDR3 extends over 16 amino acids. The CDR3 nucleotides are TGTGCCAGTAGTAGACCTAGGGCGGGAGGTCCCGGGGAGCTGTTTTTT. Translating it yields CASSRPRAGGPGELFF.

Only a few counts were recorded for this clone. The chain carries TRBV7-3 and TRBJ2-6, with D uncertain. V shed 5 bases and J shed 4 bases, with 6 bases lying between them. Germline V gene lookup returns CDR1 SGHTA and CDR2 FQGTGA. This CDR3 has 13 residues. DNA of the CDR3: TGTGCCAGCAGCCTATTGGGGGCCAACGTCCTGACTTTC. Protein sequence: CASSLLGANVLTF. Together with reference TRBV7-3 and TRBJ2-6, the CDR3 gives the full variable domain: GAGVSQTPSNKVTEKGKYVELRCDPISGHTALYWYRQSLGQGPEFLIYFQGTGAADDSGLPNDRFFAVRPEGSVSTLKIQRTERGDSAVYLCASSLLGANVLTFGAGSRLTVL.

The CDR3 nucleotides are TGTGCCACCAGCAGAGCGGGTAACTACGAGCAGTACTTC. Translated: CATSRAGNYEQYF. The J gene is TRBJ2-7, the V gene TRBV15; D gene ambiguous. V was cut by 1 base and J by 3 bases, with 7 bases left in between. The CDR3 runs 13 residues. Looked up from germline, CDR1 is LNHNV and CDR2 is YYDKDF (reference sequence).

This chain joins TRBV30 and TRBJ1-2; 9 nucleotides agree with TRBD1. The CDR3 consists of 14 residues. Trimming took 5 bases from V and 8 from J; bases not matched to a gene: 12. The germline V gene encodes CDR1 GTSNPN and CDR2 SVGIG (reference sequence). The CDR3 region has the DNA TGTGCCTGGGGGACAGGGCCACCTTCTCGGGGCTACACCTTC. Translated: CAWGTGPPSRGYTF.